Listed below are T cell receptor beta chains from one sample, sequenced in a study of neurological immune-mediated disorders. One entry per CDR3 protein, called by TCRdb with MiXCR from the 5' RACE reads. The sample consists of roughly 60,000 distinct CDR3 sequences, 11% of them appearing once. Sequenced sample: PBMCs. The origin of the receptors is a man aged 60-69 years in good health. CDR3s include the opening cysteine and the closing phenylalanine or tryptophan. Each record gives: clone size, D gene, J gene, V gene, CDR3 protein, CDR3 DNA. The D gene is left open where the match is weak. Size is stated for part of the rows, as once, few or many counts, or as a class when the clone is expanded.

clone_size: .
d_call: TRBD2
j_call: TRBJ2-1
v_call: TRBV5-6
cdr3_aa: CASSPEVSGAYNEQFF
cdr3_nt: TGTGCCAGCAGCCCCGAGGTTAGCGGGGCGTACAATGAGCAGTTCTTC

clone_size: many
d_call: TRBD1
j_call: TRBJ1-3
v_call: TRBV20-1
cdr3_aa: CSAPRGGTGNTIYF
cdr3_nt: TGCAGTGCGCCCAGGGGGGGCACTGGAAACACCATATATTTT

clone_size: many
d_call: .
j_call: TRBJ2-5
v_call: TRBV7-8
cdr3_aa: CASSFTDQETQYF
cdr3_nt: TGTGCCAGCAGCTTCACCGACCAAGAGACCCAGTACTTC

clone_size: few
d_call: .
j_call: TRBJ2-7
v_call: TRBV29-1
cdr3_aa: CSVEGDSPYEQYF
cdr3_nt: TGCAGCGTTGAGGGCGACAGTCCCTACGAGCAGTACTTC

clone_size: many
d_call: .
j_call: TRBJ2-2
v_call: TRBV27
cdr3_aa: CASSLRWLGTGELFF
cdr3_nt: TGTGCCAGCAGTTTACGTTGGTTGGGCACCGGGGAGCTGTTTTTT

clone_size: many
d_call: .
j_call: TRBJ2-7
v_call: TRBV3-1
cdr3_aa: CASAPSNSYEQYF
cdr3_nt: TGTGCCAGCGCACCGAGTAACTCCTACGAGCAGTACTTC

clone_size: once
d_call: .
j_call: TRBJ1-1
v_call: TRBV7-2
cdr3_aa: CASSLQGRNTEAFF
cdr3_nt: TGTGCCAGCAGCTTACAGGGGCGGAACACTGAAGCTTTCTTT

clone_size: many
d_call: .
j_call: TRBJ1-3
v_call: TRBV20-1
cdr3_aa: CSARGYGGNTIYF
cdr3_nt: TGCAGTGCTAGAGGTTATGGTGGAAACACCATATATTTT

clone_size: .
d_call: TRBD1
j_call: TRBJ1-5
v_call: TRBV6-5
cdr3_aa: CASRGTANQPQHF
cdr3_nt: TGTGCCAGCAGGGGGACAGCAAATCAGCCCCAGCATTTT

clone_size: .
d_call: .
j_call: TRBJ2-1
v_call: TRBV4-3
cdr3_aa: CANSQDKWRQQGDEQFF
cdr3_nt: TGCGCCAACAGCCAAGATAAGTGGAGACAGCAGGGAGATGAGCAGTTCTTC

clone_size: many
d_call: .
j_call: TRBJ1-1
v_call: TRBV5-1
cdr3_aa: CASSSEGGSEAFF
cdr3_nt: TGCGCCAGCAGCTCGGAGGGAGGCAGTGAAGCTTTCTTT

clone_size: many
d_call: TRBD1
j_call: TRBJ1-1
v_call: TRBV20-1
cdr3_aa: CSARGGGATGLTTEAFF
cdr3_nt: TGCAGTGCTAGAGGGGGAGGGGCGACAGGGTTGACCACTGAAGCTTTCTTT

clone_size: many
d_call: .
j_call: TRBJ1-4
v_call: TRBV6-5
cdr3_aa: CASSSVGVPKLFF
cdr3_nt: TGTGCCAGCAGTTCTGTAGGGGTTCCGAAACTGTTTTTT

clone_size: many
d_call: .
j_call: TRBJ2-4
v_call: TRBV20-1
cdr3_aa: CSAREEGRGKNIQYF
cdr3_nt: TGCAGTGCTAGAGAGGAGGGAAGGGGCAAAAACATTCAGTACTTC

clone_size: many
d_call: .
j_call: TRBJ1-5
v_call: TRBV5-5
cdr3_aa: CASRTDTNQPQHF
cdr3_nt: TGTGCCAGCAGGACGGACACAAATCAGCCCCAGCATTTT

clone_size: few
d_call: .
j_call: TRBJ2-2
v_call: TRBV25-1
cdr3_aa: CASSESGGELFF
cdr3_nt: TGTGCCAGCAGTGAATCGGGAGGGGAGCTGTTTTTT

clone_size: many
d_call: .
j_call: TRBJ2-6
v_call: TRBV20-1
cdr3_aa: CSAQGGSGANVLTF
cdr3_nt: TGCAGTGCTCAGGGTGGCTCTGGGGCCAACGTCCTGACTTTC

clone_size: many
d_call: TRBD2
j_call: TRBJ2-7
v_call: TRBV20-1
cdr3_aa: CSARDPGLDYEQYF
cdr3_nt: TGCAGTGCTAGAGATCCGGGACTAGACTACGAGCAGTACTTC

clone_size: many
d_call: TRBD1
j_call: TRBJ1-1
v_call: TRBV10-3
cdr3_aa: CAIREMGQGNTEAFF
cdr3_nt: TGTGCCATCAGGGAGATGGGACAGGGGAACACTGAAGCTTTCTTT

clone_size: many
d_call: .
j_call: TRBJ1-1
v_call: TRBV5-1
cdr3_aa: CASSLALGQNTEAFF
cdr3_nt: TGCGCCAGCAGCTTGGCCCTAGGACAGAACACTGAAGCTTTCTTT

clone_size: many
d_call: .
j_call: TRBJ2-7
v_call: TRBV10-3
cdr3_aa: CAISESTESYEQYF
cdr3_nt: TGTGCCATCAGTGAGTCCACAGAATCCTACGAGCAGTACTTC

clone_size: many
d_call: TRBD2
j_call: TRBJ2-5
v_call: TRBV3-1
cdr3_aa: CASSQLAGDETQYF
cdr3_nt: TGTGCCAGCAGCCAACTAGCGGGGGACGAGACCCAGTACTTC

clone_size: many
d_call: TRBD1
j_call: TRBJ1-5
v_call: TRBV9
cdr3_aa: CASSTGQGAWSNQPQHF
cdr3_nt: TGTGCCAGCAGCACGGGACAGGGGGCCTGGTCCAATCAGCCCCAGCATTTT

clone_size: many
d_call: .
j_call: TRBJ1-2
v_call: TRBV20-1
cdr3_aa: CSARASKIYGYTF
cdr3_nt: TGCAGTGCCAGGGCATCTAAGATCTATGGCTACACCTTC

clone_size: many
d_call: TRBD1
j_call: TRBJ2-7
v_call: TRBV28
cdr3_aa: CASSSPMGQGLDEQYF
cdr3_nt: TGTGCCAGCAGTTCCCCTATGGGACAGGGACTCGACGAGCAGTACTTC

clone_size: many
d_call: .
j_call: TRBJ1-2
v_call: TRBV7-3
cdr3_aa: CASSPHREGGYTF
cdr3_nt: TGTGCCAGCAGCCCGCACAGGGAAGGAGGCTACACCTTC

clone_size: many
d_call: .
j_call: TRBJ1-1
v_call: TRBV10-2
cdr3_aa: CASSESEGFSEAFF
cdr3_nt: TGCGCCAGCAGTGAGTCGGAGGGTTTCTCTGAAGCTTTCTTT

clone_size: many
d_call: .
j_call: TRBJ1-1
v_call: TRBV5-6
cdr3_aa: CASGKGDLNTEAFF
cdr3_nt: TGTGCCAGCGGAAAGGGGGACTTGAACACTGAAGCTTTCTTT

clone_size: many
d_call: .
j_call: TRBJ1-3
v_call: TRBV6-2/TRBV6-3
cdr3_aa: CASSYYGNTIYF
cdr3_nt: TGTGCCAGCAGTTACTACGGAAACACCATATATTTT

clone_size: many
d_call: TRBD1
j_call: TRBJ2-3
v_call: TRBV6-5
cdr3_aa: CASSYGTGSTDTQYF
cdr3_nt: TGTGCCAGCAGTTACGGGACAGGGAGCACAGATACGCAGTATTTT

clone_size: many
d_call: .
j_call: TRBJ1-2
v_call: TRBV18
cdr3_aa: CASSPPAPLGYGYTF
cdr3_nt: TGTGCCAGCTCACCACCAGCCCCCCTGGGCTATGGCTACACCTTC

clone_size: few
d_call: .
j_call: TRBJ2-1
v_call: TRBV10-3
cdr3_aa: CAINRASDDEQFF
cdr3_nt: TGTGCCATCAATAGGGCTAGTGATGATGAGCAGTTCTTC

clone_size: .
d_call: .
j_call: TRBJ2-3
v_call: TRBV19
cdr3_aa: CASNGRRTDTQYF
cdr3_nt: TGTGCCAGTAATGGCAGGCGCACAGATACGCAGTATTTT

clone_size: .
d_call: .
j_call: TRBJ1-2
v_call: TRBV7-9
cdr3_aa: CASSFRENYVYTF
cdr3_nt: TGTGCCAGCAGCTTTAGGGAAAACTATGTCTACACCTTC

clone_size: many
d_call: .
j_call: TRBJ1-1
v_call: TRBV5-1
cdr3_aa: CASSIENGFEAFF
cdr3_nt: TGCGCCAGCAGCATTGAGAACGGGTTTGAAGCTTTCTTT

clone_size: many
d_call: .
j_call: TRBJ2-1
v_call: TRBV7-2
cdr3_aa: CASSSRGVGRGLKNEQFF
cdr3_nt: TGTGCCAGCAGCTCAAGGGGAGTTGGGCGGGGGCTGAAAAATGAGCAGTTCTTC

clone_size: many
d_call: .
j_call: TRBJ2-5
v_call: TRBV5-1
cdr3_aa: CASGPGGETQYF
cdr3_nt: TGCGCCAGCGGGCCCGGGGGAGAGACCCAGTACTTC

clone_size: many
d_call: TRBD2
j_call: TRBJ2-5
v_call: TRBV24-1
cdr3_aa: CATSEGLVMGETQYF
cdr3_nt: TGTGCCACCAGTGAAGGACTAGTGATGGGAGAGACCCAGTACTTC

clone_size: few
d_call: .
j_call: TRBJ2-5
v_call: TRBV7-2
cdr3_aa: CASSAGQPGGETQYF
cdr3_nt: TGTGCCAGCAGCGCGGGACAGCCGGGGGGGGAGACCCAGTACTTC

clone_size: few
d_call: .
j_call: TRBJ2-7
v_call: TRBV18
cdr3_aa: CASSPQGIEQYF
cdr3_nt: TGTGCCAGCTCACCACAGGGTATCGAGCAGTACTTC

clone_size: few
d_call: .
j_call: TRBJ2-5
v_call: TRBV11-2
cdr3_aa: CASSPLMPETQYF
cdr3_nt: TGTGCCAGCAGCCCTCTTATGCCTGAGACCCAGTACTTC

clone_size: few
d_call: .
j_call: TRBJ2-7
v_call: TRBV6-5
cdr3_aa: CASSYGQHYEQYF
cdr3_nt: TGTGCCAGCAGTTACGGCCAGCACTACGAGCAGTACTTC

clone_size: many
d_call: .
j_call: TRBJ1-5
v_call: TRBV7-9
cdr3_aa: CASSSSGAWPQHF
cdr3_nt: TGTGCCAGCAGCTCCTCAGGGGCTTGGCCCCAGCATTTT

clone_size: many
d_call: TRBD1
j_call: TRBJ2-5
v_call: TRBV29-1
cdr3_aa: CSGKTGGQETQYF
cdr3_nt: TGCAGCGGCAAGACAGGGGGCCAAGAGACCCAGTACTTC

clone_size: many
d_call: TRBD1
j_call: TRBJ2-7
v_call: TRBV29-1
cdr3_aa: CSARDRQTYEQYF
cdr3_nt: TGCAGCGCCCGGGACAGACAAACCTACGAGCAGTACTTC

clone_size: many
d_call: .
j_call: TRBJ2-5
v_call: TRBV9
cdr3_aa: CASSSGVLETQYF
cdr3_nt: TGTGCCAGCAGCTCGGGAGTGTTGGAGACCCAGTACTTC